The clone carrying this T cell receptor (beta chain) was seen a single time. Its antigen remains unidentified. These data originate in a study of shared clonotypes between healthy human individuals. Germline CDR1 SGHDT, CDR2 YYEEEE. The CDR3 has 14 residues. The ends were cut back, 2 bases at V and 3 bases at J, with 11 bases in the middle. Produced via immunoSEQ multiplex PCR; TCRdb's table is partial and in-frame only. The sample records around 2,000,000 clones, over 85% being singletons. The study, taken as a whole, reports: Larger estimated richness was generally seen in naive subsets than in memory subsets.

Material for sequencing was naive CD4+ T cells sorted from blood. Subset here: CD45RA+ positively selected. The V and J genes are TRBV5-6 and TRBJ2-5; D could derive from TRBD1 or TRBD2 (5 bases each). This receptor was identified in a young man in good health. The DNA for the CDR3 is TGTGCCAGCAGCTTTTCCGGGGCTAAAGAGACCCAGTACTTC. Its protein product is CASSFSGAKETQYF.